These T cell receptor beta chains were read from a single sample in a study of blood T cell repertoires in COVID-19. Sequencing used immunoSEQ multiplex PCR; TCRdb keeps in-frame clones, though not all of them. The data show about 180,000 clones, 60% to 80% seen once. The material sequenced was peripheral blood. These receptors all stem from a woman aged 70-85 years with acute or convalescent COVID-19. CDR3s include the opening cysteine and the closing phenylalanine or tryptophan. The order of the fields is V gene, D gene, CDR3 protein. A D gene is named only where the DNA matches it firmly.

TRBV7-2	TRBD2	CASSASGSFTDTQYF
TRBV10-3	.	CAISAGGSSSYGYTF
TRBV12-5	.	CASAPTANYGYTF
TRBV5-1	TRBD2	CASRAASGPSYEQYF
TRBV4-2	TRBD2	CASSLRGGGNLGDTQYF
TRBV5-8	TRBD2	CASSLLLAGVGETQYF
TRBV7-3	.	CASSPQGSSYNEQFF
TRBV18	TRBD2	CASSSDNPGLAAYEQYF
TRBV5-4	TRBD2	CASSFGRLAGKETQYF
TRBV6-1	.	CASSEFVRETNEKLFF
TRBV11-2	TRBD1	CASSPPGGSPPEAFF
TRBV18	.	CASSPQGGASSYEQYF
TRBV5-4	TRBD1	CASSRWDRTNEKLFF
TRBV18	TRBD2	CASSPGGGRSDEQYF
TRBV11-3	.	CASSESGQNTGELFF
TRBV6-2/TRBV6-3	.	CASSLQGYRGGELFF
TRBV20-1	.	CSASRFSSYNEQFF
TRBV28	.	CASSLVAGAPYEQYF
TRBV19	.	CASSIDGRGYEQYF
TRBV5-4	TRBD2	CASSLAATSGRNEQYF
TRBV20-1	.	CSAWRATEQYF
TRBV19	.	CASSIADTEAFF
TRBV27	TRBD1	CASSQRLQGARETQYF
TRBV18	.	CASSPAGAGNTIYF
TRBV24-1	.	CATSDAERWFF
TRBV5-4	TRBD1	CASSPTGTGSHEQYF
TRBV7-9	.	CASSRGGNTEAFF
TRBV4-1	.	CASSQQMNTGELFF
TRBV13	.	CASSSGLGSTDTQYF
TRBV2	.	CASTGGDPNQPQHF
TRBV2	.	CASRFQGSSDTQYF
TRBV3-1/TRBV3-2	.	CASSQYGLNEQFF
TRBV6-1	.	CASSDRRRTDQETQYF
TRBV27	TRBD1	CASRVDRENTEAFF
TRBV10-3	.	CAIGLKALGTGELFF
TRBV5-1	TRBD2	CASTRSPGLAEGLSSYNEQFF
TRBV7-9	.	CASSLVAGIYSKYGYTF
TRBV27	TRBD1	CASSLSGLFGTGRETQYF
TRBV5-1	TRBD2	CASSSQGGSTGELFF
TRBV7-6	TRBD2	CASSFDGSGGYEQYF
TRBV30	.	CACMTEPTGNTIYF
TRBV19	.	CASSIVGPRATNEKLFF
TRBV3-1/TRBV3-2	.	CASSQDHGSYNEQFF
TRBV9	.	CASSVGRGWHF
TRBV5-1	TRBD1	CASHPTGTAQETQYF
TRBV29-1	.	CSVAPGWDEQFF
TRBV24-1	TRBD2	CATSDPGLAGGASYNEQFF
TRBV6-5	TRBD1	CASSRGQGAYEQYF